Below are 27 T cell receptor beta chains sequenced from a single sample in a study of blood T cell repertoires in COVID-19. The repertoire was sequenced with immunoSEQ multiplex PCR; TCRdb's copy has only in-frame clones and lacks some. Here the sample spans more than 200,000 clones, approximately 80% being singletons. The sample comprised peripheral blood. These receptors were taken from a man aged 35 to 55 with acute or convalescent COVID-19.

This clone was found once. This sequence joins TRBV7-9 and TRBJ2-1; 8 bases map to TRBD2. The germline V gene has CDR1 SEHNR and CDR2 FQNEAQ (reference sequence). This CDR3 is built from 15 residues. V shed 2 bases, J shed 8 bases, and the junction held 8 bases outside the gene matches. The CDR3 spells CASSLRLAGGDEQFF. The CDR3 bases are TGTGCCAGCAGCTTACGTCTGGCGGGGGGCGATGAGCAGTTCTTC.

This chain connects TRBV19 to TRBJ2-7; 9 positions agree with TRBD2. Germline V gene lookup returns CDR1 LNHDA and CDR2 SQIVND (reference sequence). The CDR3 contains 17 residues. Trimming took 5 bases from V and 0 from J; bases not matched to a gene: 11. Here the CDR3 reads CASSWRTSDLSSYEQYF. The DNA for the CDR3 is TGTGCCAGTAGTTGGAGGACTAGCGATCTTAGCTCCTACGAGCAGTACTTC.

The CDR3 spells CAISGINQPQHF. The CDR3 DNA reads TGTGCCATCTCCGGGATTAATCAGCCCCAGCATTTT. V usage is TRBV10-3 and J usage is TRBJ1-5; D ambiguous. Trimming cost V 8 bases and J 4 bases, with 9 bases left between them. CDR1 and CDR2 (germline): ENHRY, SYGVKD. The CDR3 has 12 amino acids.

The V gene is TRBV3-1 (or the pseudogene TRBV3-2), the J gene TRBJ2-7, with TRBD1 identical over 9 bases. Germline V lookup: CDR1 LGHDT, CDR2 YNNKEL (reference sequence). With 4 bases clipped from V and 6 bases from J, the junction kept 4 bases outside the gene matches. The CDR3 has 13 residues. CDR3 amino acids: CASSLGTGTEQYF. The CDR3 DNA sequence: TGTGCCAGCAGCCTCGGGACAGGGACCGAGCAGTACTTC.

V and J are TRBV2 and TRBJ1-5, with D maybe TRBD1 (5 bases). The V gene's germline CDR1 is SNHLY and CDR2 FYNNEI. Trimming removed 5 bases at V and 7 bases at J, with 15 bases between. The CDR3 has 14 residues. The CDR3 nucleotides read TGTGCCAGCAGTTCCCAGGGAAGTCAGCAGCCCCAGCATTTT. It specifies CASSSQGSQQPQHF.

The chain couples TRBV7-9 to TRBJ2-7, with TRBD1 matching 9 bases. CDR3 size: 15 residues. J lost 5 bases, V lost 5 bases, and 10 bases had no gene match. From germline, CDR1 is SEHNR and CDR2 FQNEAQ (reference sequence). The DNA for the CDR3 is TGTGCCAGCAGCCCCGCCCGGACAGGGGAAGACGAGCAGTACTTC. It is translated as CASSPARTGEDEQYF.

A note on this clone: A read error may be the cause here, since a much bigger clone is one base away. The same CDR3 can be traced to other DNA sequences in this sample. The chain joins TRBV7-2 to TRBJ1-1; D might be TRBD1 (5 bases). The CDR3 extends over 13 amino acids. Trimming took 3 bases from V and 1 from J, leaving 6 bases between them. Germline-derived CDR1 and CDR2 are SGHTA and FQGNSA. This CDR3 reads CASSLTENTEAFF. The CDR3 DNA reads TGTGCCAGCAGCTTGACAGAGAACACTGAAGCTTTCTTT.

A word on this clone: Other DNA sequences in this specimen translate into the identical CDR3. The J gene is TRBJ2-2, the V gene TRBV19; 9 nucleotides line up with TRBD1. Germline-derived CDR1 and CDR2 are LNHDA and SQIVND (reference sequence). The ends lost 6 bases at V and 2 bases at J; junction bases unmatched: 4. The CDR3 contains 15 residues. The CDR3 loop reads CASSPGQGNTGELFF. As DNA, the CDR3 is TGTGCCAGTAGCCCGGGACAGGGCAACACCGGGGAGCTGTTTTTT.

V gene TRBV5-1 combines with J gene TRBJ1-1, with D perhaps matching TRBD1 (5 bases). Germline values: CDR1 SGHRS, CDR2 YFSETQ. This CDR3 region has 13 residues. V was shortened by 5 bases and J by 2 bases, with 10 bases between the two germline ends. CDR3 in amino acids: CASRQAGNTEAFF. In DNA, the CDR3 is TGCGCCAGCAGACAGGCAGGCAACACTGAAGCTTTCTTT.

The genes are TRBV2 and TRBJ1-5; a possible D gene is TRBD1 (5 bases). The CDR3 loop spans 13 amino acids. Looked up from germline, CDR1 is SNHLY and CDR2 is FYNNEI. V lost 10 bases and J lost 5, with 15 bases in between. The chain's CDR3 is CATTDSLDQPQHF. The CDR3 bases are TGTGCCACCACAGACAGCCTTGATCAGCCCCAGCATTTT.

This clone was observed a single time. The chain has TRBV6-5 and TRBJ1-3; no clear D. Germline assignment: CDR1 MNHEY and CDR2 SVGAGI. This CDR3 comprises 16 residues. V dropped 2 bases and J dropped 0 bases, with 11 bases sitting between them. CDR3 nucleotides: TGTGCCAGCAGTTACGGGCAGTTAAACTCTGGAAACACCATATATTTT. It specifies CASSYGQLNSGNTIYF.

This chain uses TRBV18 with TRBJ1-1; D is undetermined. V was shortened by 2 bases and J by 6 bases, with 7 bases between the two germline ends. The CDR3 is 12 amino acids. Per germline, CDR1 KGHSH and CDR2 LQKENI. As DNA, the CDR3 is TGTGCCAGCTCACCAGGTGGCTCTGAAGCTTTCTTT. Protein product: CASSPGGSEAFF.

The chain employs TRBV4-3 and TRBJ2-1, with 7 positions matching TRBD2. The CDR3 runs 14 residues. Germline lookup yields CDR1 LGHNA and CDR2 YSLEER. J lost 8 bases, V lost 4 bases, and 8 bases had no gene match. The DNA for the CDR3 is TGCGCCAGCAGCCGCGAGGGAGGGCCGTATGAGCAGTTCTTC. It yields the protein CASSREGGPYEQFF.

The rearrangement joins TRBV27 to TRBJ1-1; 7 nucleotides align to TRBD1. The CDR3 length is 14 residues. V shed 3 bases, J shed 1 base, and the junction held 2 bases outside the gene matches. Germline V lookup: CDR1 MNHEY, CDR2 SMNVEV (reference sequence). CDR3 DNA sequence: TGTGCCAGCAGTTTTCGGGACAGGAACACTGAAGCTTTCTTT. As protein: CASSFRDRNTEAFF.

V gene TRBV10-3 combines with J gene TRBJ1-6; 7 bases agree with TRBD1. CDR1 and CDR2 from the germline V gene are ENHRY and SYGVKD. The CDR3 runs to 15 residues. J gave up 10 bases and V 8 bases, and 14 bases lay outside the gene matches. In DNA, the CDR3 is TGTGCCATCGGAAGTCAGGGGGGCGCTAGATCACCCCTCCACTTT. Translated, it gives CAIGSQGGARSPLHF.

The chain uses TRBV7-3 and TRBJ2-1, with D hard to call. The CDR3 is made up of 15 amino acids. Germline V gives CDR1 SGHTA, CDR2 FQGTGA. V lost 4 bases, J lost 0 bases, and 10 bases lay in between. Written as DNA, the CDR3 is TGTGCCAGCAGCTCAAACCCGAGCTCCTACAATGAGCAGTTCTTC. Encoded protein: CASSSNPSSYNEQFF. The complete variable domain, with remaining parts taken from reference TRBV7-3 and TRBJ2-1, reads GAGVSQTPSNKVTEKGKYVELRCDPISGHTALYWYRQSLGQGPEFLIYFQGTGAADDSGLPNDRFFAVRPEGSVSTLKIQRTERGDSAVYLCASSSNPSSYNEQFFGPGTRLTVL.

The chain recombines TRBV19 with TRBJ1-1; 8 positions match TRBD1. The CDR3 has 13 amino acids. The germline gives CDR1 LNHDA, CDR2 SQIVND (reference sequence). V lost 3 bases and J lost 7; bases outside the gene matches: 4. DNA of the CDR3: TGTGCCAGTAGTATTCCCGGGACAGGTGAAGCTTTCTTT. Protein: CASSIPGTGEAFF. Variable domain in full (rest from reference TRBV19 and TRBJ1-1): DGGITQSPKYLFRKEGQNVTLSCEQNLNHDAMYWYRQDPGQGLRLIYYSQIVNDFQKGDIAEGYSVSREKKESFPLTVTSAQKNPTAFYLCASSIPGTGEAFFGQGTRLTVV.

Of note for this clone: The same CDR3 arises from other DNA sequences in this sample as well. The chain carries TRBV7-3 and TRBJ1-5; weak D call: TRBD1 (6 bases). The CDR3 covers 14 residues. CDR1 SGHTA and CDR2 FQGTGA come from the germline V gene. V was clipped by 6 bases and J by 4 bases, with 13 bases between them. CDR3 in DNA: TGTGCCAGCAGTCCTACAGGGTCGAATCAGCCCCAGCATTTT. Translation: CASSPTGSNQPQHF.

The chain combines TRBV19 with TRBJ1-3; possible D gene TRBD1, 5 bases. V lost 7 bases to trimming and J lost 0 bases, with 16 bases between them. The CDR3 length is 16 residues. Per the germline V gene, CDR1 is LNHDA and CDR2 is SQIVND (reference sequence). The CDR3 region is CASTTGSGGSGNTIYF. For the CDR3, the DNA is TGTGCCAGTACCACCGGGTCGGGGGGCTCTGGAAACACCATATATTTT.

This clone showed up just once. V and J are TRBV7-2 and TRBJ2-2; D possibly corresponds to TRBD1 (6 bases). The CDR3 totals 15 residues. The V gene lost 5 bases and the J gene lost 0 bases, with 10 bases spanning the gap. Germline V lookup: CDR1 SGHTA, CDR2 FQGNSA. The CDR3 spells CASSLTGANTGELFF. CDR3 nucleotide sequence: TGTGCCAGCAGCCTGACAGGAGCGAACACCGGGGAGCTGTTTTTT.

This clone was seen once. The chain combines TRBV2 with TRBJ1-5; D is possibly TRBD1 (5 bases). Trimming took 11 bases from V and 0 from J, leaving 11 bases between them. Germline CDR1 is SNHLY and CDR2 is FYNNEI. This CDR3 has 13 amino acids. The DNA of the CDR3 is TGTGCCGGTTCGGGGGATAGCAATCAGCCCCAGCATTTT. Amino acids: CAGSGDSNQPQHF.

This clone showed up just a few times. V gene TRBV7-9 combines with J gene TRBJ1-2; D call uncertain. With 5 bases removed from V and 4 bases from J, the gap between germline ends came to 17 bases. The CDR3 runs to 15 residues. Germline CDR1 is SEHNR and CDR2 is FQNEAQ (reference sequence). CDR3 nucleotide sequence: TGTGCCAGCAGCCCCGGTGAACGTCCTGGCTATGGCTACACCTTC. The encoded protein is CASSPGERPGYGYTF.

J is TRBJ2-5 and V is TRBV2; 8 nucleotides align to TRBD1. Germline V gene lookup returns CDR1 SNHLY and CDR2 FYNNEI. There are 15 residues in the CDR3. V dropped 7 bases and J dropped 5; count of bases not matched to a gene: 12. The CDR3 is CASTPRAGGTETQYF. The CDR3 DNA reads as TGTGCCAGCACCCCTCGGGCAGGGGGCACGGAGACCCAGTACTTC.

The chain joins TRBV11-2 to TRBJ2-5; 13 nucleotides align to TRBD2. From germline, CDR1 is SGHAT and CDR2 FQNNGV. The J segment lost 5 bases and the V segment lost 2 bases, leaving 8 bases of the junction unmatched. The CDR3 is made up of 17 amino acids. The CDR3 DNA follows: TGTGCCAGCAGCTTAATCGGGACTAGCGGGATGGGGGAGACCCAGTACTTC. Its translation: CASSLIGTSGMGETQYF. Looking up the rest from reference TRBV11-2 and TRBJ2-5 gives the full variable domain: EAGVAQSPRYKIIEKRQSVAFWCNPISGHATLYWYQQILGQGPKLLIQFQNNGVVDDSQLPKDRFSAERLKGVDSTLKIQPAKLEDSAVYLCASSLIGTSGMGETQYFGPGTRLLVL.

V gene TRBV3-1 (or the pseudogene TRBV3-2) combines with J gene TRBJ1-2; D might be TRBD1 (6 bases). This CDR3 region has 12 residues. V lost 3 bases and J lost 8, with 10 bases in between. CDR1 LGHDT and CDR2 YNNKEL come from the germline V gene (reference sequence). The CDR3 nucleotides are TGTGCCAGCAGCCAGAACAGGGCCGGCTACACCTTC. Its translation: CASSQNRAGYTF.

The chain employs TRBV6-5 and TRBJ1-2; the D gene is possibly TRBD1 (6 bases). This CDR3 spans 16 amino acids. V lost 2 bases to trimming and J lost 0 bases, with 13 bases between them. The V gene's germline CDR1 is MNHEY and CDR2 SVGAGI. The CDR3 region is CASSYREGGPNYGYTF. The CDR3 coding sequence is TGTGCCAGCAGTTACCGGGAGGGGGGACCTAACTATGGCTACACCTTC.

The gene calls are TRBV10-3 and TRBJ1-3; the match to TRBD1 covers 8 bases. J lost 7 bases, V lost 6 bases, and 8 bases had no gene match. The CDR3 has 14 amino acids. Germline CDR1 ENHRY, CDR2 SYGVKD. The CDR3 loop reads CAISAPGQENTIYF. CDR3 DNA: TGTGCCATCAGCGCTCCGGGACAGGAGAACACCATATATTTT.